The T cell receptor (beta chain) under discussion was sequenced for a study of Ad26.COV2.S vaccination and SARS-CoV-2 variants. About the study: Intramuscularly, Ad26.COV2.S was given either once or twice, 56 days apart. Study-wide findings and caveats: It was vaccine recipients, not placebo recipients, who had the higher spike-specific TCR breadth. Marked by substantial breadth, spike-specific CD8+ and CD4+ T cell responses were reportedly seen after vaccination.

This sample's treatment: roughly 18 received Ad26.COV2.S at low or high dose, single or two shots; 5 received placebo; per-sample allocation not given. Material that was analyzed had been drawn on day 63 after the first vaccine or placebo injection. A Boston adult aged 18-55 years was the donor. This clone was detected once. Antigen unknown. TCRdb's copy holds only in-frame clones and misses some; the assay was immunoSEQ multiplex PCR. The profile shows 300,000 to 400,000 clones, 85% of them singletons. The sample here was peripheral blood, taken in a trial of Ad26.COV2.S vaccine versus placebo. The sequence derives from a person aged 18-60 years who received the Ad26.COV2.S COVID-19 vaccine or a placebo.

The CDR3 here is CASSIRTLWAKNIQYF. CDR3 DNA: TGTGCCAGTAGTATTAGGACTTTGTGGGCCAAAAACATTCAGTACTTC. The chain couples TRBV19 to TRBJ2-4; perhaps TRBD2 as D (5 bases). Germline loops: CDR1 LNHDA, CDR2 SQIVND (reference sequence). The CDR3 runs to 16 residues. The germline V and J ends were trimmed by 3 bases and 1 base, with 13 bases remaining between them.